This record covers a single T cell receptor (beta chain). TCRdb itself ran the 5' RACE reads through MiXCR, one entry per CDR3 protein. The table includes hundreds of thousands of distinct CDR3 sequences, around 8.6% detected once. This record comes from a study of identical twins. V lost 2 bases and J 5 bases, leaving 25 bases between the germline ends. The CDR3 has 19 residues. The same data also contributed to another study, on yellow fever vaccine responses in identical twins. That work adds: The authors reported partly convergent, partly personalized vaccine responses in identical twins.

The rearrangement joins TRBV12-3 or TRBV12-4 to TRBJ2-1; D may be TRBD1 or TRBD2 (6 bases each). The source is a woman under 30 in good health. Material: PBMCs. The CDR3 DNA is TGTGCCAGCAGTTTACCGCCTACTTTTTGGGGGGCGGGAAACAATGAGCAGTTCTTC. Its protein is CASSLPPTFWGAGNNEQFF.